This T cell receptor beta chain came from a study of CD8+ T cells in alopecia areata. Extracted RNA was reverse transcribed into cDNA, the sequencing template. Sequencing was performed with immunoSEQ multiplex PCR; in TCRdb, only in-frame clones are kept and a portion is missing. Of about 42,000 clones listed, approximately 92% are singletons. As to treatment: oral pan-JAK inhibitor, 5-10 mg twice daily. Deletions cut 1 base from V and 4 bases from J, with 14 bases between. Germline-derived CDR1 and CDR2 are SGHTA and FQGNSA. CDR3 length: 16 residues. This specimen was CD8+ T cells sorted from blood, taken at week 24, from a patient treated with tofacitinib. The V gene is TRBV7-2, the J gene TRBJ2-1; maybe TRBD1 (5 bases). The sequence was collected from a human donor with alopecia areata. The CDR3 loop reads CASSLVAGSRYNEQFF. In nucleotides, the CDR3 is TGTGCCAGCAGCTTAGTGGCAGGGTCAAGGTACAATGAGCAGTTCTTC.